This T cell receptor (beta chain) was captured by sequencing in a study of a mutant IDH1 vaccine in newly diagnosed glioma. Study context: Commencement of vaccination occurred 4-6 weeks following radiotherapy alone, or concurrently with temozolomide cycles. Patients previously underwent radiotherapy, temozolomide, or both, and most underwent both. Treated patients were roughly 62% male, about 40% female, mean age about 41 years.

Method: immunoSEQ multiplex PCR; TCRdb's copy keeps in-frame clones and lacks some. The profile shows fewer than 100,000 clones, more than 85% of them singletons. Study conclusions and caveats: Induction of immune responses by the vaccine occurred in just under 95% of patients.

About this clone: Antigen specificity is unknown.

Indicated time point: week 5, during vaccination. Vaccine doses each comprised 300 ug of mutant IDH1 20-mer peptide, with topical imiquimod. V shed 1 base and J 1 base; nucleotides not matched to a gene: 2. Looked up from germline, CDR1 is MDHEN and CDR2 is SYDVKM. This CDR3 comprises 15 residues. This chain joins TRBV28 and TRBJ2-5; TRBD2 matches at 8 bases. The sample in question was PBMCs, obtained from a glioma patient whose treatment included an IDH1 peptide vaccine. This clonotype originated in a woman aged 45-65 years with glioma. DNA of the CDR3: TGTGCCAGCAGTTTATACGGGAGGGCCCAAGAGACCCAGTACTTC. This sequence encodes CASSLYGRAQETQYF.